This TCR beta chain was sequenced during a study of OX40 agonist ivuxolimab in advanced cancers. CDR1 is LGHNA and CDR2 is YNFKEQ in the germline V gene. Deletions cut 2 bases from V and 2 bases from J, with 10 bases between. This CDR3 comprises 15 residues. Notes on this clone: Its antigen is unidentified.

Findings and limits, study-wide: The study observed clonal expansion of CD4+ and CD8+ blood T cells by week 6 at 0.1 to 3.0 mg/kg.

Here immunoSEQ multiplex PCR was the method, and the copy in TCRdb shows in-frame clones only, minus some. The sample gives tens of thousands of clones, 90% to 95% of which show up once; 2.6% is in the top ten. V gene TRBV4-2 combines with J gene TRBJ1-5; no reliable D call. Sequences were derived from CD4+ or CD8+ T cells sorted from blood, sampled in a trial of the OX40 agonist ivuxolimab. The TCR comes from an adult with an advanced solid tumor such as melanoma, head and neck, liver or kidney cancer. CDR3 sequence (DNA): TGTGCCAGCAGCCAATTTTTGGAGCGCAATCAGCCCCAGCATTTT. The encoded protein is CASSQFLERNQPQHF.